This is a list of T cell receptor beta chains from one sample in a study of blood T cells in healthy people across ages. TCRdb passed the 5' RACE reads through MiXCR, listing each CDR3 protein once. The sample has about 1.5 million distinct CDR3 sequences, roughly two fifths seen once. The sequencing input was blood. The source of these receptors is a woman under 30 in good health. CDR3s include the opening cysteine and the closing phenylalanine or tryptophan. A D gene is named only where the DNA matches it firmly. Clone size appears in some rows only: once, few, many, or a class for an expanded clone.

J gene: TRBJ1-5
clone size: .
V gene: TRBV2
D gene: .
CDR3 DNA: TGTGCCAGCAGGGCAGATGGACAGCCGAATCAGCCCAAGCATTTT
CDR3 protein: CASRADGQPNQPKHF

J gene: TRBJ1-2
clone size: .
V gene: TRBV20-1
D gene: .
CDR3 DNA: TGCAGTGCTAGCAGCAGCCTTCGTGGGGGCTACACCTTC
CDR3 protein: CSASSSLRGGYTF

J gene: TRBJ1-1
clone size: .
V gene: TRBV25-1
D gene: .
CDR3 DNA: TGTGCCAGCAGGGAATTACCCGGGAACACTGAAGCTTTCTTT
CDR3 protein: CASRELPGNTEAFF

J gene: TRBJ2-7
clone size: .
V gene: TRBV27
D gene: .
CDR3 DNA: TGTGCCACCGCTTTGGTGGGTGGCGAGCAGTACTTC
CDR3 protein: CATALVGGEQYF

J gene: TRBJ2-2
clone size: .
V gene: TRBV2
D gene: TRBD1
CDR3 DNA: TGTGCCAGCAGTCGGGACAGGGGGGCGAACACCGGGGAGCTGTTTTTT
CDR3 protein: CASSRDRGANTGELFF

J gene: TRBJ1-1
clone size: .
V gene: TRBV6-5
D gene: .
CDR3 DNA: TGTGCCAGCAGTGAGGACGGTCGATGGGCTGAAGCTTTCTTT
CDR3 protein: CASSEDGRWAEAFF

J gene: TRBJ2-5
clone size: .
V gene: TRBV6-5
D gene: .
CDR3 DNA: TGTGCCAGCAGTTTGGGACCCACGTACCAAGAGACCCAGTACTTC
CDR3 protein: CASSLGPTYQETQYF

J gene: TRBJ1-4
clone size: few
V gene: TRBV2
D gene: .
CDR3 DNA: TGTGCCAGCAGAACGTGGGCAGCACCGGAAAAACTGTTTTTT
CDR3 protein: CASRTWAAPEKLFF

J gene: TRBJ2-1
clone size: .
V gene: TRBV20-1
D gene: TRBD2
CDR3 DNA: TGCAGTGCTAGAGGTCTTAGCGGGATCTACAATGAGCAGTTCTTC
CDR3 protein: CSARGLSGIYNEQFF

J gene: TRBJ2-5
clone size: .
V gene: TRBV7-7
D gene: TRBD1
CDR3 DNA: TGTGCTAGCAGCTTTCAGGGGGACGAGACCCAGTACTTC
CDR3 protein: CASSFQGDETQYF

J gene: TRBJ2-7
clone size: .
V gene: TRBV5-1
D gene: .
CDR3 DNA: TGCGCCAGCAGCTTGGATAACGTCAGGTCCTACGAGCAGTACTTC
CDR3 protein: CASSLDNVRSYEQYF

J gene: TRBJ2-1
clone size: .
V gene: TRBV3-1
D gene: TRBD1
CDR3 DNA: TGTGCCAGCAGCCAGAGGGACAGAAGCTCCTACAATGAGCAGTTCTTC
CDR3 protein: CASSQRDRSSYNEQFF

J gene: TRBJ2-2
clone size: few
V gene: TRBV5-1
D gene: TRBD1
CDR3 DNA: TGCGCCAGCAGCGGCGGACAGGGCCTGAGCACCGGGGAGCTGTTTTTT
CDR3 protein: CASSGGQGLSTGELFF